This T cell receptor (beta chain) was identified in a study of blood T cell repertoires in COVID-19. Generated by immunoSEQ multiplex PCR, the TCRdb table keeps only in-frame clones and is missing some. The sample has more than 80,000 clones; roughly 88% are singletons. Germline assignment: CDR1 SGDLS and CDR2 YYNGEE. V gave up 1 base and J gave up 5 bases; unmatched junction bases: 12. This CDR3 has 17 residues. The source of this sequence is a man younger than 30 with COVID-19, enrolled during active disease. The source material was peripheral blood. The chain combines TRBV9 with TRBJ2-5; 9 nucleotides line up with TRBD2. This CDR3 reads CASSVLAGGGLGETQYF. DNA for the CDR3: TGTGCCAGCAGCGTACTCGCGGGAGGGGGTCTGGGGGAGACCCAGTACTTC.